One and the same sample provided the 9 T cell receptor beta chains below, sequenced in a study of blood T cells in healthy people across ages. The use of a sample-barcoded 5' primer and a J-beta primer mix characterized a second PCR of roughly 6 to 12 cycles. In TCRdb, the 5' RACE reads were re-called with MiXCR into one record per CDR3 protein. The profile shows hundreds of thousands of distinct CDR3 sequences, roughly 25% of them singletons. Another study also made use of these data, one on T cells of mothers and their children.

Sequencing was performed on blood. The receptors here all came from a boy between 10 and 17 years old in good health.

This clonotype was found many times. This rearrangement joins TRBV5-1 to TRBJ2-1; D call uncertain. With 0 bases removed from V and 0 bases from J, the gap between germline ends came to 10 bases. The CDR3 length is 16 residues. Germline values: CDR1 SGHRS, CDR2 YFSETQ. CDR3 bases: TGCGCCAGCAGCTTGGATCCCGGAAGCTCCTACAATGAGCAGTTCTTC. This encodes CASSLDPGSSYNEQFF.

This clonotype was found a few times. This chain links TRBV10-3 with TRBJ2-1; D may be TRBD1 (5 bases). Germline loops: CDR1 ENHRY, CDR2 SYGVKD. The CDR3 spans 13 residues. V lost 10 bases to trimming and J lost 8 bases, with 18 bases between them. CDR3 sequence reads: CATTARVEDEQFF. CDR3 nucleotides: TGTGCCACGACAGCCAGGGTCGAGGATGAGCAGTTCTTC.

A few counts support this clonotype. The rearrangement joins TRBV10-3 to TRBJ1-5; 9 bases are a match to TRBD1. The germline gives CDR1 ENHRY, CDR2 SYGVKD. This CDR3 is 14 amino acids long. Unmatched junction bases numbered 1, after V lost 6 bases and J lost 1 base. CDR3 region: CAIRDRGSNQPQHF. In DNA, the CDR3 is TGTGCCATCAGGGACAGGGGCAGCAATCAGCCCCAGCATTTT.

This clonotype was seen more than once but under ten times. V is TRBV9 and J is TRBJ2-5, with D uncertain. Deletions cut 1 base from V and 1 base from J, with 2 bases between. CDR1 is SGDLS and CDR2 is YYNGEE in the germline V gene. The CDR3 totals 12 residues. The chain's CDR3 is CASSVRQETQYF. The DNA for the CDR3 is TGTGCCAGCAGCGTACGCCAAGAGACCCAGTACTTC.

The genes are TRBV3-1 and TRBJ2-5, with 7 bases lining up with TRBD1. The J call may be faulty, since TRBJ2-7 better matches the DNA end. CDR1 LGHDT and CDR2 YNNKEL come from the germline V gene (reference sequence). The CDR3 extends over 15 amino acids. CDR3 amino acids: CASSPLIRGKGEQYF. The CDR3 DNA is TGTGCCAGCAGCCCTCTAATCAGGGGGAAGGGCGAGCAGTACTTC.

This clonotype was counted a few times. V usage is TRBV27 and J usage is TRBJ2-7; D is uncertain. V dropped 5 bases and J dropped 5 bases, with 7 bases sitting between them. Looked up from germline, CDR1 is MNHEY and CDR2 is SMNVEV (reference sequence). The CDR3 has 11 amino acids. The DNA of the CDR3 is TGTGCCAGCAGTATACAAAACGAGCAGTACTTC. It translates to CASSIQNEQYF.

There are a few counts of this clonotype. The chain recombines TRBV5-1 with TRBJ2-1; possibly TRBD2 for D (6 bases). CDR1 and CDR2 from the germline V gene are SGHRS and YFSETQ. This CDR3 comprises 14 residues. Trimming pared 3 bases from V and 5 bases from J, leaving 12 bases between. CDR3 sequence (DNA): TGCGCCAGCAGCTGGGGGGACGCACACAATGAGCAGTTCTTC. It encodes CASSWGDAHNEQFF.

This clonotype was counted between two and nine times. This rearrangement joins TRBV29-1 to TRBJ1-4; no definite D call. The V end was cut by 7 bases, the J end by 2 bases, with 14 bases between. In germline, CDR1 is SQVTM, CDR2 ANQGSEA. The CDR3 is made up of 14 amino acids. The CDR3 DNA reads as TGCAGCGGGGCGCCAGCCCGGACTAATGAAAAACTGTTTTTT. Translating gives CSGAPARTNEKLFF. The variable domain in full, with the rest retrieved from reference TRBV29-1 and TRBJ1-4, is SAVISQKPSRDICQRGTSLTIQCQVDSQVTMMFWYRQQPGQSLTLIATANQGSEATYESGFVIDKFPISRPNLTFSTLTVSNMSPEDSSIYLCSGAPARTNEKLFFGSGTQLSVL.

This clonotype was detected a few times. The V call is TRBV29-1, the J call TRBJ2-7, with 7 bases lining up with TRBD2. The CDR3 runs 13 residues. V lost 5 bases to trimming and J lost 0 bases; unmatched junction nucleotides: 4. CDR1 SQVTM and CDR2 ANQGSEA come from the germline V gene. The CDR3 protein is CSVRERGSYEQYF. The CDR3 DNA sequence: TGCAGCGTTCGGGAGCGGGGCTCCTACGAGCAGTACTTC.